This T cell receptor (beta chain) was identified during a study of blood T cells in healthy people across ages. Study context: In model experiments, template switching was able to capture about one barcoded beta molecule for every two T cells that were present.

J gave up 5 bases and V 4 bases, and 9 bases lay outside the gene matches. The CDR3 runs 16 residues. Germline CDR1 is SGHRS and CDR2 is YFSETQ. Isolated per sample were at least 6.5 million PBMCs. Each sample yielded at least 5 micrograms of PBMC total RNA. Combining a sample-barcoded 5' primer with a J-beta primer mix, a second PCR ran for roughly 7 to 12 cycles. Each single sample gave us at least 2.5 million CDR3-containing paired-end reads. MiXCR was run by TCRdb on the 5' RACE reads, yielding one entry per CDR3 protein. The sample yields hundreds of thousands of distinct CDR3 sequences, roughly 44% seen once.

The sequence was collected from a man in his sixties in good health. Sequenced input: blood. The J gene is TRBJ1-1, the V gene TRBV5-1, with 12 bases aligning to TRBD1. CDR3 protein: CASSAGQGAGYTEAFF. In DNA, the CDR3 is TGCGCCAGCAGCGCGGGACAGGGGGCAGGATATACTGAAGCTTTCTTT.